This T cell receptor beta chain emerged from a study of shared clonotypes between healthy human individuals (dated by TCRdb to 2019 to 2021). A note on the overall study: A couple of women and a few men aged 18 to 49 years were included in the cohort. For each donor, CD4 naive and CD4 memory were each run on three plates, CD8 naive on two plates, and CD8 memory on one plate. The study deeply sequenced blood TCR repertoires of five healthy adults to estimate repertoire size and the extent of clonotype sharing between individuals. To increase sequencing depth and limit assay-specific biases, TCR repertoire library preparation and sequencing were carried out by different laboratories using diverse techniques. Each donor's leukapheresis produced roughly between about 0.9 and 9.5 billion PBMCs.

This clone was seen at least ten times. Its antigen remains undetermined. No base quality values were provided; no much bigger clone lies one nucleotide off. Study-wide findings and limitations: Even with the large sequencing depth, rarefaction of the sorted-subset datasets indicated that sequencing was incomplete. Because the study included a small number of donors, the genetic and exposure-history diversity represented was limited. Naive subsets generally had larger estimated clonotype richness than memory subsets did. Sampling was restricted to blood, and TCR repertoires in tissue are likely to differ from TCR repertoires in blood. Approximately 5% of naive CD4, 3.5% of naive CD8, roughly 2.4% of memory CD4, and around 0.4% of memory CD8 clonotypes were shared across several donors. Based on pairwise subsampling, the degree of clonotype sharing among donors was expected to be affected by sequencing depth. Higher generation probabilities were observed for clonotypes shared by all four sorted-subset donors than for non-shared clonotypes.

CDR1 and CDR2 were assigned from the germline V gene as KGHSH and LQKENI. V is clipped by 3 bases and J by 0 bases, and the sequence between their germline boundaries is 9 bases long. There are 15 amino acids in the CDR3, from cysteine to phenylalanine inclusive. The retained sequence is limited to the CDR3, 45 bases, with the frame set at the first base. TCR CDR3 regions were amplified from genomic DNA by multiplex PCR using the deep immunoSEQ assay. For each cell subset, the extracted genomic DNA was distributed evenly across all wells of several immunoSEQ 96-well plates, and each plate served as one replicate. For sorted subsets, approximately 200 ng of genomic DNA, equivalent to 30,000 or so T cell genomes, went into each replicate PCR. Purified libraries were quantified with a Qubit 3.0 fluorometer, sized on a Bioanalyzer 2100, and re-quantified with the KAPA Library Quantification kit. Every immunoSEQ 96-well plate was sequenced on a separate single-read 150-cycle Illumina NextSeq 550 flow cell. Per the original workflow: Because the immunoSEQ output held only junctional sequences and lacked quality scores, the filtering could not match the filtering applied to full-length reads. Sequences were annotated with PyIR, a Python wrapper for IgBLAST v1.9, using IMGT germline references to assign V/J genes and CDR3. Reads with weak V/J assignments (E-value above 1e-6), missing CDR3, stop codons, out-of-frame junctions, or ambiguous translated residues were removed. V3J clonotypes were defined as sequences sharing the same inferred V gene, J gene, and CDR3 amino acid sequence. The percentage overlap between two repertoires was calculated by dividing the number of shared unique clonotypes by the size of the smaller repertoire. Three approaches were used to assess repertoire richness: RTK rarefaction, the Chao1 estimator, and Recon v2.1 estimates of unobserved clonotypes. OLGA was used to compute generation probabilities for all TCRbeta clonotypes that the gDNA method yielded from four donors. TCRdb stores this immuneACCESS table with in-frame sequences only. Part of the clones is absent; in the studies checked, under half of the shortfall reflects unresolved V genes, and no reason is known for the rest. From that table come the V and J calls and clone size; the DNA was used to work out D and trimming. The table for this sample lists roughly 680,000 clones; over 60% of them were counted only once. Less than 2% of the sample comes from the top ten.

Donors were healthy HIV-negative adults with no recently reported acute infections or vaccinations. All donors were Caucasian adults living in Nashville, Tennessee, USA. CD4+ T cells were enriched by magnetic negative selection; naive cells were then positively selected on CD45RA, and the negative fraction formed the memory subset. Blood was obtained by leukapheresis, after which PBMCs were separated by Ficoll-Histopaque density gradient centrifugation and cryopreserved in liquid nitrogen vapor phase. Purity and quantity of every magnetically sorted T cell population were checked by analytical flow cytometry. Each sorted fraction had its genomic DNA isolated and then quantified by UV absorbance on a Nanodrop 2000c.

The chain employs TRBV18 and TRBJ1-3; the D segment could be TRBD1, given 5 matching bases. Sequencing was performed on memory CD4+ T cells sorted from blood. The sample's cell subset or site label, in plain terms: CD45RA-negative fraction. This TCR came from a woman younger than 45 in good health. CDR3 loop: CASSPDSLSGNTIYF. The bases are TGTGCCAGCTCACCCGACAGCCTCTCTGGAAACACCATATATTTT.